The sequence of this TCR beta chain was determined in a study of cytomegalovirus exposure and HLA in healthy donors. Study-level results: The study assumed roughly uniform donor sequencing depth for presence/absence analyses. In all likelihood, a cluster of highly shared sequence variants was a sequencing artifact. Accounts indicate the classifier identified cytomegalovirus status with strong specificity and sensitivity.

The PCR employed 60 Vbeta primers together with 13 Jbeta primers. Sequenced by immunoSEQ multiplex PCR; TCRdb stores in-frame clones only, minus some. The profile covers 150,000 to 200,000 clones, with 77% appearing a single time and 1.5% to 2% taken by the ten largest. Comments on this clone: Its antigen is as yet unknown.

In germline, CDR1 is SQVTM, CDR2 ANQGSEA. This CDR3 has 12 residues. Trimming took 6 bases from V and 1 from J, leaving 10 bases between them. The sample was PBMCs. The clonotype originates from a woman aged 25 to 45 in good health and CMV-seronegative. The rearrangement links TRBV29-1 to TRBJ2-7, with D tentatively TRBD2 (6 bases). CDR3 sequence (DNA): TGCAGCGTGGGGGGATTGTCCTACGAGCAGTACTTC. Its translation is CSVGGLSYEQYF.